This TCR beta chain was identified during a study of early T cells in non-severe SARS-CoV-2 infection (dated by TCRdb to the early 2020s). Regarding the research as a whole: TCR sequencing used bulk RNA from unsorted whole blood, so alpha and beta chains could not be paired.

The full study reports these points: VDJdb matching was skewed toward anti-spike CD8 responses, so virus-specific expansions were likely underestimated and private and CD4 specificities were missed.

As concerns this clonotype: Its antigen remains undetermined. No base quality information exists; no much larger clone differs at one position.

The library was built by means of 5' RACE. Sequenced on a NextSeq 500. The TCR library protocol attached unique molecular identifiers to individual cDNA molecules to correct for sequencing error and PCR bias. Both TCR alpha and beta chains were sequenced, and tight co-correlation was observed between alpha and beta sequence abundances in each sample. Concerning the study's data processing: Decombinator V4 was used to perform V gene, J gene and CDR3 annotation of TCR sequences. TCRs were defined as expanded if a significant change between any two time points was detected under a Poisson model with p below 0.0001. Abundances of TCRs were expressed as counts per million after normalisation to the total number of TCRs sequenced in each sample. VDJdb, accessed on 1 November 2021, was searched for TCRs annotated for CMV, EBV and SARS-CoV-2, and TCRs annotated for more than one antigen were excluded. In TCRdb, the public reads were trimmed at Q25 with fastp and aligned with MiXCR, with productive beta chains retained. Under each unique CDR3 protein, matching rows form one entry showing the most common genes and DNA. It is TCRdb's table, rather than the study itself, that gives the V and J calls and clone size. Recorded for this sample are about 100,000 distinct CDR3 sequences; 9.5% to 13% of them occurred a single time. Clones ranked in the top ten supply less than 3.5% of the sample.

The study was a case-control design nested within a healthcare worker cohort in London, UK, with weekly nasopharyngeal swab PCR tests and blood sampling. Healthcare workers were recruited during the week of the UK lockdown, between 23 and 31 March 2020, and followed weekly for up to roughly 15 weeks. The receptor comes from an adult who was a healthcare worker with PCR-confirmed SARS-CoV-2 infection or an uninfected control (not recorded which). The source material was whole blood.

In nucleotide form, the sequence is TGTGCCAGCAGTTCTATTACTAGCGGCAAAGAGACCCAGTACTTC. It codes for CASSSITSGKETQYF. Recombination linked TRBV5-4 to TRBJ2-5; 8 central bases correspond to TRBD2. Taken from cysteine to phenylalanine, the CDR3 has 15 residues. The kept DNA is CDR3 alone, 45 bases in frame from the first base. Based on the germline V gene (reference sequence), the CDR1 and CDR2 sequences are SGHNT and YYREEE. The V end gives up 5 bases and the J end 3 bases, leaving 9 bases in the junction not matched to a gene.